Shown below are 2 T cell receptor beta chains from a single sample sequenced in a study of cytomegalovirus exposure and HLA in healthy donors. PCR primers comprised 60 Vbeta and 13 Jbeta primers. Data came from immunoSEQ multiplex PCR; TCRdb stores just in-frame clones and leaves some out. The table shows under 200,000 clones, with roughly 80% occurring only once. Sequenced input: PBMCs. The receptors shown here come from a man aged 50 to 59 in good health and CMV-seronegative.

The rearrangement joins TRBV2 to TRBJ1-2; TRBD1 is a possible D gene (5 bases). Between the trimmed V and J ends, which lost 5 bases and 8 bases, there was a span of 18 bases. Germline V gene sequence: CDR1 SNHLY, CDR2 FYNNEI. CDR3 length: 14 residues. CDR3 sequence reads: CASSLGDKVWGYTF. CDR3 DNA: TGTGCCAGCAGTTTAGGGGATAAGGTTTGGGGCTACACCTTC.

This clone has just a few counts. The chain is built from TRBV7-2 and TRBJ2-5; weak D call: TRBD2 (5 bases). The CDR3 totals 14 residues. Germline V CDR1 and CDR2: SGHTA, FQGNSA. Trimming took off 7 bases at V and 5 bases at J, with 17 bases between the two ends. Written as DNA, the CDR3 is TGTGCCAGCAATTCTCACCCCTCGGGGGAGACCCAGTACTTC. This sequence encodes CASNSHPSGETQYF.